Each of the 9 T cell receptor beta chains below was sequenced from the same sample in a study of regulatory T cells in long-lasting Graves disease. Arm-PCR of CDR3 regions and iRepertoire HTBI primers were used to build TCR beta libraries. One entry per CDR3 protein results from TCRdb running MiXCR on the multiplex PCR reads. The sample yields 350,000 to 450,000 distinct CDR3 sequences, 15% seen once. Regarding time point: newly diagnosed GD, antithyroid drugs for less than 3 months. The TCR library used RNA extracted from PBMCs. The sample also formed part of further work on T cells in Graves' hyperthyroidism and ophthalmopathy.

The sample in question was peripheral blood mononuclear cells (PBMCs), obtained at new diagnosis, from a patient treated with antithyroid drugs. The receptor set was obtained from a middle-aged woman with Graves disease.

This clonotype showed up just a few times. This CDR3 reads CASSLRTDSTYEQYF. The CDR3 DNA sequence: TGTGCCAGCAGCCTACGGACAGACAGTACCTACGAGCAGTACTTC. This chain joins TRBV3-1 and TRBJ2-5; D is perhaps TRBD1 (6 bases). The J call may be in error: the DNA end matches TRBJ2-7 better. CDR1 is LGHDT, CDR2 YNNKEL, per germline (reference sequence). The CDR3 covers 15 residues.

This clonotype was seen a handful of times. The rearrangement links TRBV29-1 to TRBJ2-1, with D possibly being TRBD1 (5 bases). Looked up from germline, CDR1 is SQVTM and CDR2 is ANQGSEA. This CDR3 spans 14 amino acids. Trimming cost V 5 bases and J 6 bases, with 17 bases left between them. The CDR3 DNA reads TGCAGCGTTCCGGACACGGCCGGTAGCAATGAGCAGTTCTTC. As protein: CSVPDTAGSNEQFF.

This clonotype was picked up a small number of times. This sequence joins TRBV28 and TRBJ2-7; a weak D match, TRBD1 (5 bases). The V end was cut by 6 bases, the J end by 1 base, with 25 bases between. Germline CDR1 and CDR2: MDHEN and SYDVKM. This CDR3 spans 18 amino acids. The CDR3 spells CASSLSPTVQGISYEQYF. The CDR3 DNA reads as TGTGCCAGCAGCCTTTCGCCCACAGTGCAGGGTATTTCCTACGAGCAGTACTTC.

This clonotype was counted ten times or more. The chain uses TRBV19 and TRBJ2-1; D uncertain. The CDR3 is 16 amino acids. Germline V lookup: CDR1 LNHDA, CDR2 SQIVND (reference sequence). Trimming took off 1 base at V and 3 bases at J, with 13 bases between the two ends. The CDR3 protein is CASSIGYRGVYNEQFF. The CDR3 DNA is TGTGCCAGTAGTATAGGGTACAGAGGAGTCTACAATGAGCAGTTCTTC.

Ten or more counts support this clonotype. V usage is TRBV28 and J usage is TRBJ1-6; D might be TRBD1 (5 bases). V was shortened by 5 bases and J by 9 bases, with 14 bases between the two germline ends. This CDR3 comprises 14 residues. In germline, CDR1 is MDHEN, CDR2 SYDVKM. CDR3 sequence reads: CASSPGRGVSPLHF. CDR3 DNA: TGTGCCAGCAGTCCAGGGAGGGGTGTTTCACCCCTCCACTTT.

There are many counts of this clonotype. V and J are TRBV24-1 and TRBJ1-2; D gene ambiguous. This CDR3 spans 15 amino acids. The V and J ends lost 0 bases and 9 bases respectively, with 16 bases between them. Per the germline V gene, CDR1 is KGHDR and CDR2 is SFDVKD. In nucleotides, the CDR3 is TGTGCCACCAGTGATTTGGTAGGCCAGAGTGTGAGCTACACCTTC. This encodes CATSDLVGQSVSYTF.

The gene calls are TRBV19 and TRBJ2-1; D possibly corresponds to TRBD2 (5 bases). The CDR3 length is 15 residues. The germline gives CDR1 LNHDA, CDR2 SQIVND (reference sequence). V was clipped by 4 bases and J by 4 bases, with 14 bases between them. The CDR3, as DNA: TGTGCCAGTAGTACGTCTCCGGGAAGATACAATGAGCAGTTCTTC. It codes for CASSTSPGRYNEQFF.

This clonotype has only one observation. The genes are TRBV24-1 and TRBJ2-1, with D maybe TRBD2 (5 bases). The CDR3 consists of 14 residues. Deletions cut 3 bases from V and 7 bases from J, with 12 bases between. CDR1 is KGHDR and CDR2 is SFDVKD in the germline V gene. The CDR3 coding sequence is TGTGCCACCAGTGATCGGGGTTTGGGGAATGAGCAGTTCTTC. It codes for CATSDRGLGNEQFF.

Regarding this clonotype: A much larger clone lies one base from this, so it may be a read error. CDR3 amino acids: CNAAGGSGNTEAFF. The CDR3 DNA is TGCAATGCCGCGGGTGGTTCGGGGAACACTGAAGCTTTCTTT. The genes are TRBV20-1 and TRBJ1-1; D not resolved. CDR1 is DFQATT, CDR2 SNEGSKA, per germline (reference sequence). CDR3 length: 14 amino acids.